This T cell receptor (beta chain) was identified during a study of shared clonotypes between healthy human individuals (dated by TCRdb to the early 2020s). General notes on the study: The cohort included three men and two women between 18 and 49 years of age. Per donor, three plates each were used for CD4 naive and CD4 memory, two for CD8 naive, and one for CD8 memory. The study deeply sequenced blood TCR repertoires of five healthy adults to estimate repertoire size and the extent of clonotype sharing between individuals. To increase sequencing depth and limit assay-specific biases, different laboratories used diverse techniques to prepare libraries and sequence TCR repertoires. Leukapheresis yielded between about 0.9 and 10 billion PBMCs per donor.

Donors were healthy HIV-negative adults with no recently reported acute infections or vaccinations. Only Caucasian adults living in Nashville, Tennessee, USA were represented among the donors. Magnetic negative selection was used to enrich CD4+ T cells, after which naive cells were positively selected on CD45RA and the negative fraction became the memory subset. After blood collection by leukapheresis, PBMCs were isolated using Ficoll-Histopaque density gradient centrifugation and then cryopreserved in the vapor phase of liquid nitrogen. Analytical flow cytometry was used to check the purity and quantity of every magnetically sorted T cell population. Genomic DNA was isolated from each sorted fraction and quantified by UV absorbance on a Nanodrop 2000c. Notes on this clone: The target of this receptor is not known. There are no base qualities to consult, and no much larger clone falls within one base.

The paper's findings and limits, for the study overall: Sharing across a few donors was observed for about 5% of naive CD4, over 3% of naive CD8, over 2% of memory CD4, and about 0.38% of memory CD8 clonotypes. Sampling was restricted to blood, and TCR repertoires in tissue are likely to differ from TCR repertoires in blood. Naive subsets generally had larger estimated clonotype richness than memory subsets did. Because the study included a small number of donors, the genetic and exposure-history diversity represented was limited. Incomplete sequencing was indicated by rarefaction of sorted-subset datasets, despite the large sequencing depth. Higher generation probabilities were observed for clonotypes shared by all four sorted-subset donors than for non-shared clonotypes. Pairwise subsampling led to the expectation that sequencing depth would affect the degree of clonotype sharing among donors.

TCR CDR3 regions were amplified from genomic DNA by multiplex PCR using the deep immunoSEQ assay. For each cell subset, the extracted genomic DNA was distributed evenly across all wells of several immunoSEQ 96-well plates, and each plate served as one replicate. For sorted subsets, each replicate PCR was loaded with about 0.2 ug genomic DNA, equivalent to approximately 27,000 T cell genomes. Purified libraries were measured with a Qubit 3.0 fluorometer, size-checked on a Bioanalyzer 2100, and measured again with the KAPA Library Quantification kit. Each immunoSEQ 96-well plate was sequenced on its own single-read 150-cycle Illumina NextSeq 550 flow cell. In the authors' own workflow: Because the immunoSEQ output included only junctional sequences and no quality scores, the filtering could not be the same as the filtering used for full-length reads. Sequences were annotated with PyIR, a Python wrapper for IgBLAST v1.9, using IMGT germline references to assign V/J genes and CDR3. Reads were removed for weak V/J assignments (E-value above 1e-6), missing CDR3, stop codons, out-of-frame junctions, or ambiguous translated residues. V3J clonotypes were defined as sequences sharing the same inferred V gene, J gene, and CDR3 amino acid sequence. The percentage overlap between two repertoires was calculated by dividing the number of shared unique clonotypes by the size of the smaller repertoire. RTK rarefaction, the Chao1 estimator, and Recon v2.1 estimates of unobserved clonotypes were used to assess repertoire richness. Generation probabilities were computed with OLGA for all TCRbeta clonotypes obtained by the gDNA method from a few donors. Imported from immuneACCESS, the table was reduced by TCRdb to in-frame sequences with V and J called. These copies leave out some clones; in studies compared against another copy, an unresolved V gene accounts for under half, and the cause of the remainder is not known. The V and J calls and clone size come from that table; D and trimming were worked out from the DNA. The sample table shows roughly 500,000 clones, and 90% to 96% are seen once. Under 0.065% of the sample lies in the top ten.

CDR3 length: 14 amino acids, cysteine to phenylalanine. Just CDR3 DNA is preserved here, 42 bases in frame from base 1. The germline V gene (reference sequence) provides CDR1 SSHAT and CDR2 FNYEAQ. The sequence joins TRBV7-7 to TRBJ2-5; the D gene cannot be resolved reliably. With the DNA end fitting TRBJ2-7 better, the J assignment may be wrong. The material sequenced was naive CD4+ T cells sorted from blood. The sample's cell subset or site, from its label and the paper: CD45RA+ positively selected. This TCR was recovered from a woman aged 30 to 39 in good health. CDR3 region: CASSFRWSGYEQYF. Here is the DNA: TGTGCCAGCAGCTTTCGCTGGAGTGGGTACGAGCAGTACTTC.